The text below deals with one T cell receptor beta chain. This clonotype was detected many times. Its target antigen remains unknown. Base quality data are lacking; no much larger clone is found one base away. These data belong to a study of T-cell memory formation after mild COVID-19 listed by TCRdb under 2021. In the study overall: TCR sequence clusters from the two donors were found to be largely donor specific. In two donors, T-cell clones that expanded and contracted after mild COVID-19 were followed by sequencing TCRalpha and TCRbeta repertoires longitudinally. The cohort comprised two young, previously healthy adult volunteers, one female and one male. Findings and caveats that apply to the study as a whole: Some responding clones were detected in pre-infection memory, which suggested that pre-existing cross-reactive memory T cells had joined the SARS-CoV-2 response. Whether the second-wave clones peaking on day 37 were SARS-CoV-2 specific was not confirmed. Contracting CD4+ clones appeared mostly in the CM and EM memory subsets, whereas CD8+ clones were enriched in EMRA. Only a couple of mild cases were covered in the study, and larger cohorts including severe cases with pre-infection samples were considered necessary. From day 15 to 85, contracting clones showed balanced CD4/CD8 phenotypes, whereas a second wave of clones that expanded from day 15 to 37 leaned towards CD4+.

From the cysteine through the phenylalanine, the CDR3 covers 16 amino acids. Of the read, only the CDR3 DNA is kept; its 48 bases are in frame from base 1. Relative to germline, V is missing 4 bases and J is missing 3 bases, with 7 bases of the junction outside any gene match. CDR1 MNHEY and CDR2 SVGEGT are derived from the germline V gene. TCRdb records Illumina NovaSeq 6000 as the sequencer. TCRalpha and TCRbeta cDNA libraries were built by 5'RACE with constant-segment primers, adding sample barcodes and unique molecular identifiers. Trizol reagent was used to extract RNA from every sample. Amplification of the libraries took two PCR steps, and the second step added a second sample barcode plus Illumina TruSeq adapters. Sequencing of the libraries was done on an Illumina NovaSeq, producing 2 x 150 bp paired-end reads. On the study's bioinformatics: Reads were demultiplexed and collapsed into UMI-guided consensus sequences with migec v1.2.7. With mixcr v2.1.11, UMI consensuses were aligned to TRA and TRB V and J templates and assembled into clonotypes. A clonotype was counted as expanded or contracted only when both edgeR and NoisET called the clonotype significant, with the noise models trained on biological replicates. For edgeR calls, a false discovery rate-adjusted p below 0.01 and a log2 fold-change threshold of 1 were applied. PCA with hierarchical clustering of max-normalized trajectories of the 1000 most abundant clonotypes was used as exploratory dynamics analysis. Separately sequenced CD4+ and CD8+ repertoires were used to assign a CD4 or CD8 phenotype to each responding clone. TCRdb ran its own pipeline on the public reads, namely fastp trimming at Q25 and MiXCR clone calling, and kept in-frame beta chains. Entries that share a CDR3 protein sequence are merged under the most common genes and DNA. What appears here as the V and J calls and clone size reflects TCRdb's work, not the paper's. The sample yields tens of thousands of distinct CDR3 sequences; less than 7.5% were counted once. The top ten clones comprise 13% to 15% of the sample.

Ficoll-Paque density gradient centrifugation was used to isolate PBMCs. The chain is assembled from TRBV6-2 or TRBV6-3 and TRBJ1-5; TRBD1 aligns with 9 central bases. This sequence originates from an adult woman who had mild COVID-19 (a few samples of this study predate the infection). The sample titles of this study are shuffled in the database, so cell type and time point are left out; the donor was told from shared clones. What was sequenced was PBMCs or a T cell subset sorted from them (not recorded which). Here is the DNA: TGTGCCAGCAGTTTTGGGACAGGGCCTTCCAATCAGCCCCAGCATTTT. It encodes CASSFGTGPSNQPQHF.